This T cell receptor (beta chain) was sequenced in a study of OX40 agonist ivuxolimab in advanced cancers. Turning to the study itself: Patients got intravenous ivuxolimab at 0.01 to 10 mg/kg every 2 weeks.

CDR3 length: 12 amino acids. Generated by immunoSEQ multiplex PCR, the TCRdb table keeps only in-frame clones and is missing some. The sample holds 55,000 to 80,000 clones, roughly 87% seen once. Comments on this clone: Antigen: not known.

Study-wide points: The expanded peripheral T cells' antigen specificity was not determined. At 0.1 to 3.0 mg/kg and by week 6, CD4+ and CD8+ T cells in the blood had expanded clonally.

Sequences were derived from CD4+ or CD8+ T cells sorted from blood, sampled in a trial of the OX40 agonist ivuxolimab. The chain carries TRBV21-1 and TRBJ2-7; the D call in the table, TRBD2, was not verified against the DNA. TRBV21-1 is classified as a pseudogene. The receptor's source is an adult with an advanced solid tumor such as melanoma, head and neck, liver or kidney cancer. CDR3: CASSRRGPEQYF. CDR3 coding DNA: TGTGCCAGCAGCAGGAGGGGCCCCGAGCAGTACTTC.